The 10 T cell receptor beta chains in this list originate from one sample, sequenced in a study of T cells after yellow fever vaccination. MiXCR, applied by TCRdb to the 5' RACE reads, yields one record per CDR3 protein. This table has 60,000 to 75,000 distinct CDR3 sequences, around 7% appearing once. The input for sequencing was CD8+ T cells sorted from PBMCs, taken about 49 days after the first yellow fever vaccination. All receptors derive from a man younger than 35 who received the YFV17D yellow fever vaccine.

About this clonotype itself: One base away lies a much larger clone, so this may be a sequencing read error. The chain joins TRBV5-1 to TRBJ2-1; D not resolved. The germline V gene encodes CDR1 SGHRS and CDR2 YFSETQ. This CDR3 comprises 13 residues. V lost 4 bases and J lost 6, with 11 bases in between. This chain's CDR3 is CASSGVDTNEQFF. CDR3 DNA: TGCGCCAGCAGCGGGGTGGATACCAATGAGCAGTTCTTC.

This clonotype was counted ten times or more. The chain is built from TRBV10-2 and TRBJ2-7; D unresolved. Germline V lookup: CDR1 WSHSY, CDR2 SAAADI. The CDR3 consists of 11 residues. Trimming took 8 bases from V and 4 from J, leaving 9 bases between them. CDR3 DNA sequence: TGCGCCAGCTCGGACCTATACGAGCAGTACTTC. This codes for CASSDLYEQYF.

V gene TRBV7-6 combines with J gene TRBJ2-1, with unresolved D. V was cut by 0 bases and J by 9 bases, with 9 bases left in between. Germline-derived CDR1 and CDR2 are SGHVS and FNYEAQ. The CDR3 is made up of 13 amino acids. The CDR3 spells CASSLALKGEQFF. The CDR3 DNA reads as TGTGCCAGCAGCTTAGCCCTGAAGGGTGAGCAGTTCTTC.

This clonotype was counted at least ten times. J is TRBJ2-1 and V is TRBV29-1, with 10 nucleotides matching TRBD1. Per the germline V gene, CDR1 is SQVTM and CDR2 is ANQGSEA. The CDR3 runs 15 residues. The trim removed 1 base at V and 8 bases at J, leaving 8 bases unmatched. The CDR3 sequence is CSVEGVGTGVDEQFF. In DNA form, the CDR3 reads TGCAGCGTTGAAGGGGTGGGGACAGGGGTCGATGAGCAGTTCTTC.

This clonotype has ten or more counts. V usage is TRBV5-1 and J usage is TRBJ2-5, with D tentatively TRBD1 or TRBD2 (6 bases each). The CDR3 is 17 amino acids. V was shortened by 4 bases and J by 5 bases, with 24 bases between the two germline ends. CDR1 is SGHRS and CDR2 is YFSETQ in the germline V gene. In DNA form, the CDR3 reads TGCGCCAGCAGCCGGGGGCGGACCAATCAACTCGGCGAGACCCAGTACTTC. Amino acid sequence: CASSRGRTNQLGETQYF.

A few counts support this clonotype. The chain couples TRBV25-1 to TRBJ1-1, with 7 nucleotides matching TRBD1. The CDR3 length is 14 residues. The V gene's germline CDR1 is MGHDK and CDR2 SYGVNS. With 4 bases clipped from V and 6 bases from J, the junction kept 8 bases outside the gene matches. As DNA, the CDR3 is TGTGCCAGCAGTGGCTTCGACAGGGCCGCTGAAGCTTTCTTT. Its translation: CASSGFDRAAEAFF.

This clonotype was detected many times. The chain uses TRBV15 and TRBJ2-1, with no clear D. The V and J ends lost 5 bases and 9 bases respectively, with 11 bases between them. The CDR3 spans 12 residues. CDR1 and CDR2 (germline): LNHNV, YYDKDF (reference sequence). The CDR3 DNA is TGTGCCACCAGCCCCGGAATATCTGAGCAGTTCTTC. It translates to CATSPGISEQFF.

This clonotype was picked up one time. The genes are TRBV13 and TRBJ2-7; D is perhaps TRBD2 (5 bases). The V gene lost 2 bases and the J gene lost 4 bases, with 12 bases spanning the gap. This CDR3 region has 14 residues. Germline assignment: CDR1 PRHDT and CDR2 FYEKMQ (reference sequence). This CDR3 reads CASSLYWTEYEQYF. DNA for the CDR3: TGTGCCAGCAGCTTATATTGGACTGAATACGAGCAGTACTTC.

This clonotype was picked up a small number of times. J is TRBJ1-4 and V is TRBV5-1, with a weak D call TRBD1 (6 bases). The V gene's germline CDR1 is SGHRS and CDR2 YFSETQ. The V end lost 3 bases, the J end lost 4 bases, and 13 bases lay between the germline ends. CDR3 length equals 15 residues. CDR3 region: CASSSGQFGNEKLFF. Written as DNA, the CDR3 is TGCGCCAGCAGCTCCGGACAGTTCGGTAATGAAAAACTGTTTTTT.

The chain uses TRBV11-2 and TRBJ2-5, with 13 bases aligning to TRBD2. J was trimmed by 5 bases and V by 3 bases; bases with no gene match: 12. The length of the CDR3 is 18 residues. CDR1 is SGHAT, CDR2 FQNNGV, per germline. The CDR3 region is CASSLPTSGGTSGETQYF. The CDR3 DNA reads as TGTGCCAGCAGCTTGCCGACTAGCGGGGGGACCTCCGGGGAGACCCAGTACTTC.